Listed below are T cell receptor beta chains from one sample, sequenced in a study of blood T cell repertoires in COVID-19. Data came from immunoSEQ multiplex PCR; TCRdb stores just in-frame clones and leaves some out. The sample consists of 90,000 to 100,000 clones, around 84% of them appearing once. The specimen sequenced was peripheral blood. The source is a man between 65 and 79 years old with active or convalescent COVID-19. Each CDR3 is given with its conserved first and last residue. D genes are given only for firm matches. Size is stated for part of the rows, as once, few or many counts, or as a class when the clone is expanded.

V gene	clone size	D gene	J gene	CDR3 DNA	CDR3 protein
TRBV30	NA	NA	TRBJ2-5	TGTGCCTGGGGCTTAGAGACCCAGTACTTC	CAWGLETQYF
TRBV7-9	few	NA	TRBJ2-7	TGTGCCAGCAGCTCCTCTAGGGGCGAGCAGTACTTC	CASSSSRGEQYF
TRBV6-6	NA	NA	TRBJ2-5	TGTGCCAGCAGTTCCAAAGAGACCCAGTACTTC	CASSSKETQYF
TRBV9	NA	NA	TRBJ2-7	TGTGCCAGCAGCGTAGGTACTAGCTTGGCCTACGAGCAGTACTTC	CASSVGTSLAYEQYF
TRBV7-3	few	TRBD1	TRBJ2-1	TGTGCCAGCAGCCCACAGGGGGCTAATGAGCAGTTCTTC	CASSPQGANEQFF
TRBV28	NA	NA	TRBJ1-3	TGTGCCAGCAGGCGGGAGAACACCATATATTTT	CASRRENTIYF
TRBV11-1	NA	NA	TRBJ2-1	TGTGCCAGCAGCCCCCGGACGAAGCGGTCCTACAATGAGCAGTTCTTC	CASSPRTKRSYNEQFF
TRBV30	NA	TRBD1	TRBJ1-4	TGTGCCTGGTCACCGAGACAGGGTGAAAAACTGTTTTTT	CAWSPRQGEKLFF
TRBV11-2	NA	TRBD2	TRBJ2-5	TGTGCCAGCAGCTACTCTAGCGGGGGGGAAGAGACCCAGTACTTC	CASSYSSGGEETQYF
TRBV3-1/TRBV3-2	once	TRBD1	TRBJ2-2	TGTGCCAGCAGCCAGGCCGGGACAGGGTCCACCGGGGAGCTGTTTTTT	CASSQAGTGSTGELFF
TRBV28	NA	TRBD2	TRBJ2-5	TGTGCCAGCAGTCCCCCGGGGGGAGGGAGCCGGACCCAGTACTTC	CASSPPGGGSRTQYF
TRBV4-1	NA	TRBD2	TRBJ2-7	TGCGCCAGCAGCCAAGGTTTGTTTTCCCTAGCGGCTAACGAGCAGTACTTC	CASSQGLFSLAANEQYF
TRBV15	NA	NA	TRBJ2-2	TGTGCCACCAGTCTAAATACCGGGGAGCTGTTTTTT	CATSLNTGELFF
TRBV18	few	NA	TRBJ1-6	TGTGCCAGCTCACCTCAGGGTAGGGATTCACCCCTCCACTTT	CASSPQGRDSPLHF
TRBV30	once	TRBD2	TRBJ2-5	TGTGCCTGGAGACTAGCGGGGGGGCCGGAGACCCAGTACTTC	CAWRLAGGPETQYF
TRBV5-1	NA	NA	TRBJ1-3	TGCGCCAGCAGCTTTTCGGGGGATGCTGGAAACACCATATATTTT	CASSFSGDAGNTIYF
TRBV4-1	few	NA	TRBJ1-2	TGCGCCAGCAGCCAAGTGGAGGAGAACTATGGCTACACCTTC	CASSQVEENYGYTF
TRBV7-2	NA	NA	TRBJ2-5	TGTGCCAGCAGCCTTAGGGGGAGGGGCCAAGAGACCCAGTACTTC	CASSLRGRGQETQYF
TRBV28	NA	TRBD2	TRBJ2-3	TGTGCCAGCAAGCTACCTACCGGGACTAGCGGGGGGGCCGGAGATACGCAGTATTTT	CASKLPTGTSGGAGDTQYF
TRBV6-2/TRBV6-3	few	TRBD1	TRBJ1-1	TGTGCCAGCAGTTTAATCAGGGGGAATGCTGAAGCTTTCTTT	CASSLIRGNAEAFF
TRBV5-1	NA	TRBD2	TRBJ2-3	TGCGCCAGCAGCCCTGGACTAGCGGGGGGCCCAGATACGCAGTATTTT	CASSPGLAGGPDTQYF
TRBV5-1	NA	TRBD1	TRBJ1-1	TGCGCCAGCAGCTTTGGGACAGGGAGGGCGGCTGAAGCTTTCTTT	CASSFGTGRAAEAFF
TRBV6-1	NA	NA	TRBJ1-4	TGTGCCAGCAGTGACCGGGGTCGGGATGAAAAACTGTTTTTT	CASSDRGRDEKLFF
TRBV6-5	NA	NA	TRBJ1-5	TGTGCCAGCAGGGAGACAGGTGGCAATCAGCCCCAGCATTTT	CASRETGGNQPQHF
TRBV2	NA	NA	TRBJ1-5	TGTGCCAGCAGCGGAGGCAGTTATCAGCCCCAGCATTTT	CASSGGSYQPQHF
TRBV19	once	NA	TRBJ2-7	TGTGCCAGTAGTATAGGGTACAGGGAAGGCTACGAGCAGTACTTC	CASSIGYREGYEQYF
TRBV19	NA	NA	TRBJ1-5	TGTGCCAGTGGAGGACGGTGGGATTATCAGCCCCAGCATTTT	CASGGRWDYQPQHF
TRBV28	NA	NA	TRBJ1-4	TGTGCCACTTCCGGTCGGGGAACTAATGAAAAACTGTTTTTT	CATSGRGTNEKLFF
TRBV6-5	NA	TRBD1	TRBJ2-7	TGTGCCAGCAGTTACCGAGACAGGGGAGGCTACGAGCAGTACTTC	CASSYRDRGGYEQYF
TRBV2	NA	NA	TRBJ1-1	TGTGCCAGCAGTGAACATCGCGGGCCGGGAAGGGTTGAAGCTTTCTTT	CASSEHRGPGRVEAFF
TRBV9	NA	NA	TRBJ1-3	TGTGCCAGCAGCCTAACCTCACAAGCAGGGGAGCCTGGAAACACCATATATTTT	CASSLTSQAGEPGNTIYF
TRBV4-1	NA	NA	TRBJ2-3	TGCGCCAGCAGCCAAATGGGGCAGGGGCGCAGGGGTACGCAGTATTTT	CASSQMGQGRRGTQYF
TRBV5-1	NA	NA	TRBJ2-3	TGCGCCAGCAGCTTAGGGGGAGTTGGCACAGATACGCAGTATTTT	CASSLGGVGTDTQYF